The 22 T cell receptor beta chains presented below share a single source sample, sequenced in a study of blood T cell repertoires in COVID-19. Data came from immunoSEQ multiplex PCR; TCRdb stores just in-frame clones and leaves some out. The sample shows some 90,000 clones, 80% to 90% of them seen only once. Sequencing input: peripheral blood. The receptors here all came from a man aged 50-59 years with acute or convalescent COVID-19.

The chain employs TRBV12-3 or TRBV12-4 and TRBJ1-4; possibly TRBD1 for D (6 bases). Trimming cost V 6 bases and J 8 bases, with 10 bases left between them. The CDR3 contains 12 residues. The CDR3 bases are TGTGCCAGCAGGTACACAGGGGAAAAACTGTTTTTT. This gives the protein CASRYTGEKLFF.

The CDR3 DNA sequence: TGTGCCAGCAGTTCCCCCGCAGACAGGGGGGACTATGGCTACACCTTC. As protein: CASSSPADRGDYGYTF. The rearrangement uses TRBV28 and TRBJ1-2; 9 bases are a match to TRBD1. Germline loops: CDR1 MDHEN, CDR2 SYDVKM. The CDR3 has 16 amino acids. After removal of 4 bases from V and 3 bases from J, the junction contained 9 bases not matched to a gene.

The chain employs TRBV15 and TRBJ1-1; 9 bases align to TRBD1. CDR1 and CDR2 (germline): LNHNV, YYDKDF (reference sequence). CDR3 length equals 16 residues. V gave up 1 base and J gave up 4 bases; unmatched junction bases: 7. Here the CDR3 DNA reads TGTGCCACCAGCAGAGCTCCCGGGACAGGGAGCACTGAAGCTTTCTTT. It encodes CATSRAPGTGSTEAFF. The whole variable domain, filled in from reference TRBV15 and TRBJ1-1, reads DAMVIQNPRYQVTQFGKPVTLSCSQTLNHNVMYWYQQKSSQAPKLLFHYYDKDFNNEADTPDNFQSRRPNTSFCFLDIRSPGLGDTAMYLCATSRAPGTGSTEAFFGQGTRLTVV.

The rearrangement joins TRBV2 to TRBJ2-3; 12 bases align to TRBD2. This CDR3 is 14 amino acids long. Trimming took 4 bases from V and 8 from J; bases not matched to a gene: 4. CDR1 and CDR2 from the germline V gene are SNHLY and FYNNEI. The chain's CDR3 is CASSGLAGEGTQYF. The DNA for the CDR3 is TGTGCCAGCAGTGGACTAGCGGGGGAAGGTACGCAGTATTTT.

This clone came up a few times. The chain recombines TRBV19 with TRBJ1-5, with D hard to call. The germline gives CDR1 LNHDA, CDR2 SQIVND (reference sequence). Between the trimmed V and J ends, which lost 3 bases and 2 bases, there was a span of 8 bases. The CDR3 covers 14 residues. CDR3 DNA: TGTGCCAGTAGTATCGAGCAGGGCAATCAGCCCCAGCATTTT. Residues: CASSIEQGNQPQHF.

The chain employs TRBV11-2 and TRBJ2-1, with 8 bases aligning to TRBD2. V lost 4 bases to trimming and J lost 7 bases; unmatched junction nucleotides: 12. The CDR3 loop spans 16 amino acids. Germline V gives CDR1 SGHAT, CDR2 FQNNGV. The CDR3 sequence is CASSYYSGVDGNEQFF. The CDR3 coding sequence is TGTGCCAGCAGCTACTATAGCGGGGTAGATGGGAATGAGCAGTTCTTC.

The V and J genes are TRBV10-3 and TRBJ2-7, with no clear D. V gave up 3 bases and J gave up 5 bases, with 8 bases separating them. From germline, CDR1 is ENHRY and CDR2 SYGVKD. The CDR3 is 12 residues long. This CDR3 is CAISDQFHEQYV. The CDR3 DNA reads as TGTGCCATCAGTGATCAGTTCCACGAGCAGTACGTC.

This clone was detected only a few times. The chain employs TRBV25-1 and TRBJ1-2; possible D gene TRBD1, 6 bases. Per germline, CDR1 MGHDK and CDR2 SYGVNS. The ends were cut back, 4 bases at V and 7 bases at J, with 19 bases in the middle. This CDR3 comprises 15 residues. CDR3 bases: TGTGCCAGCAGTGGGTTTCCGGGGGGCGCGTCTGGCTACACCTTC. Protein: CASSGFPGGASGYTF.

The chain couples TRBV2 to TRBJ1-5, with 7 bases aligning to TRBD1. With 6 bases clipped from V and 0 bases from J, the junction kept 2 bases outside the gene matches. The germline V gene encodes CDR1 SNHLY and CDR2 FYNNEI. This CDR3 is built from 14 residues. The CDR3 sequence is CASRGTASNQPQHF. The CDR3 DNA reads as TGTGCCAGCAGGGGGACAGCTAGCAATCAGCCCCAGCATTTT.

CDR3 region: CASSFGRAGNTIYF. CDR3 DNA sequence: TGTGCCAGTAGTTTCGGCAGGGCTGGAAACACCATATATTTT. This chain links TRBV19 with TRBJ1-3; the D gene is possibly TRBD1 (5 bases). Germline CDR1 reads LNHDA; CDR2 reads SQIVND (reference sequence). The CDR3 covers 14 residues. With 5 bases removed from V and 2 bases from J, the gap between germline ends came to 10 bases.

V gene TRBV2 combines with J gene TRBJ2-1, with 12 bases identical to TRBD1. The germline V gene encodes CDR1 SNHLY and CDR2 FYNNEI. This CDR3 comprises 15 residues. V gave up 7 bases and J gave up 7 bases; unmatched junction bases: 8. The CDR3 DNA is TGTGCCAGCAAACTCGCGGGACAGGGGGCTAATGAGCAGTTCTTC. Amino acids: CASKLAGQGANEQFF. Based on the CDR3 plus reference TRBV2 and TRBJ2-1, the full variable domain is EPEVTQTPSHQVTQMGQEVILRCVPISNHLYFYWYRQILGQKVEFLVSFYNNEISEKSEIFDDQFSVERPDGSNFTLKIRSTKLEDSAMYFCASKLAGQGANEQFFGPGTRLTVL.

This rearrangement joins TRBV19 to TRBJ1-5; D might be TRBD1 (5 bases). Trimming removed 0 bases at V and 4 bases at J, with 10 bases between. This CDR3 is built from 15 residues. The germline V gene encodes CDR1 LNHDA and CDR2 SQIVND (reference sequence). As DNA, the CDR3 is TGTGCCAGTAGTATAGATGACAGAACGAATCAGCCCCAGCATTTT. This sequence encodes CASSIDDRTNQPQHF.

This chain uses TRBV3-1 (or the pseudogene TRBV3-2) with TRBJ1-1, with TRBD1 identical over 8 bases. V shed 3 bases and J 2 bases; nucleotides not matched to a gene: 5. This CDR3 region has 15 residues. The germline gives CDR1 LGHDT, CDR2 YNNKEL (reference sequence). CDR3 bases: TGTGCCAGCAGCCATGGTCCAGGGGGCAACACTGAAGCTTTCTTT. This sequence encodes CASSHGPGGNTEAFF.

The chain has TRBV2 and TRBJ2-3, with 7 bases fitting TRBD1. Germline V gene sequence: CDR1 SNHLY, CDR2 FYNNEI. This CDR3 has 13 residues. Trimming at V came to 4 bases and at J to 6 bases, leaving 4 bases not matched to a gene. CDR3 bases: TGTGCCAGCAGTGCCTCAGGGGGTGATACGCAGTATTTT. It translates to CASSASGGDTQYF.

The V and J genes are TRBV6-2 or TRBV6-3 and TRBJ2-5; D unclear. Trimming removed 4 bases at V and 6 bases at J, with 9 bases between. The CDR3 totals 12 residues. Germline CDR1 MNHEY, CDR2 SVGEGT. CDR3 region: CASSFLRQTQYF. In DNA form, the CDR3 reads TGTGCCAGCAGTTTCTTGCGCCAGACCCAGTACTTC.

CDR3 in amino acids: CASSFGTLNTGELFF. CDR3 sequence (DNA): TGCGCCAGCAGCTTCGGGACTCTTAACACCGGGGAGCTGTTTTTT. The rearrangement joins TRBV5-1 to TRBJ2-2; TRBD2 is a possible D gene (6 bases). The CDR3 spans 15 residues. The germline V gene has CDR1 SGHRS and CDR2 YFSETQ. The V end lost 2 bases, the J end lost 2 bases, and 10 bases lay between the germline ends.

The chain has TRBV20-1 and TRBJ1-3; D is perhaps TRBD1 (5 bases). V dropped 3 bases and J dropped 16 bases, with 19 bases sitting between them. Germline values: CDR1 DFQATT, CDR2 SNEGSKA (reference sequence). This CDR3 contains 12 residues. In DNA form, the CDR3 reads TGCAGTGCTAGTAAGTCGGGGGGTTCCTGTTATTTT. Translated, it gives CSASKSGGSCYF.

The chain recombines TRBV7-9 with TRBJ2-1; TRBD2 matches at 14 bases. The CDR3 consists of 16 residues. Germline trimming cut 7 bases from V and 4 bases from J; bases unmatched to any gene: 6. Germline V lookup: CDR1 SEHNR, CDR2 FQNEAQ (reference sequence). The CDR3 DNA sequence: TGTGCCAGCACCGGGACTAGCGGGGGATCATACAATGAGCAGTTCTTC. Its protein product is CASTGTSGGSYNEQFF.

The chain links TRBV7-8 to TRBJ1-5; D call uncertain. The CDR3 length is 15 residues. V was trimmed by 5 bases and J by 0 bases, leaving 11 bases between them. Germline V CDR1 and CDR2: SGHVS, FQNEAQ. The CDR3 loop is CASSPTYSSNQPQHF. As DNA, the CDR3 is TGTGCCAGCAGCCCCACCTATAGTAGCAATCAGCCCCAGCATTTT.

The gene calls are TRBV27 and TRBJ1-2; perhaps TRBD1 as D (5 bases). The CDR3 sequence is 15 residues long. Between the trimmed V and J ends, which lost 5 bases and 2 bases, there was a span of 15 bases. Germline CDR1 MNHEY, CDR2 SMNVEV (reference sequence). CDR3 in amino acids: CASSGTGHKNYGYTF. The CDR3 coding sequence is TGTGCCAGCAGTGGGACTGGGCATAAGAACTATGGCTACACCTTC.

The chain uses TRBV5-4 and TRBJ2-5; TRBD2 aligns across 8 bases. This CDR3 is built from 14 residues. Per the germline V gene, CDR1 is SGHNT and CDR2 is YYREEE (reference sequence). Trimming removed 10 bases from V and 3 bases from J; junction bases left unmatched: 11. The CDR3: CAAARAGVEETQYF. CDR3 nucleotide sequence: TGTGCCGCTGCCCGAGCGGGGGTAGAAGAGACCCAGTACTTC.

The rearrangement links TRBV7-9 to TRBJ1-3; TRBD1 matches 7 bases. After removal of 5 bases from V and 3 bases from J, the junction contained 13 bases not matched to a gene. The CDR3 is 17 residues long. Germline V lookup: CDR1 SEHNR, CDR2 FQNEAQ (reference sequence). CDR3 nucleotide sequence: TGTGCCAGCAGCGCTGGACAGGTCTTCGATAATGGAAACACCATATATTTT. Translation gives CASSAGQVFDNGNTIYF.